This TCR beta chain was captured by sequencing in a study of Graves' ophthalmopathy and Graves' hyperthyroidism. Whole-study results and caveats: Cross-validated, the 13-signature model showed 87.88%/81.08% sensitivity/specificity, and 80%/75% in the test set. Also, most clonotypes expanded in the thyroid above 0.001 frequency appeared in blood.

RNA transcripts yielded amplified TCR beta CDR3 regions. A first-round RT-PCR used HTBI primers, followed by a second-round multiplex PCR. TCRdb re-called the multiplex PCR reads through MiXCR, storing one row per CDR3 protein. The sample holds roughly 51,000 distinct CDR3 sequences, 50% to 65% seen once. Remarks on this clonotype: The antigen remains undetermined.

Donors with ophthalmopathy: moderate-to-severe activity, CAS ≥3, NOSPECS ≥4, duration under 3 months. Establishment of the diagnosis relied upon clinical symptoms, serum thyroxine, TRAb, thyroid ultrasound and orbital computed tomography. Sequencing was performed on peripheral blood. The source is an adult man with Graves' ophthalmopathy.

The CDR3 DNA sequence: TGCAGTGCTAAGGTCGGCCCGACAGGGGCCCTCAATCAGCCCCAGCATTTT. It yields the protein CSAKVGPTGALNQPQHF. The chain uses TRBV20-1 and TRBJ1-5; TRBD1 matches at 8 bases. The trim removed 4 bases at V and 3 bases at J, leaving 14 bases unmatched. The V gene's germline CDR1 is DFQATT and CDR2 SNEGSKA (reference sequence). The CDR3 runs to 17 residues.